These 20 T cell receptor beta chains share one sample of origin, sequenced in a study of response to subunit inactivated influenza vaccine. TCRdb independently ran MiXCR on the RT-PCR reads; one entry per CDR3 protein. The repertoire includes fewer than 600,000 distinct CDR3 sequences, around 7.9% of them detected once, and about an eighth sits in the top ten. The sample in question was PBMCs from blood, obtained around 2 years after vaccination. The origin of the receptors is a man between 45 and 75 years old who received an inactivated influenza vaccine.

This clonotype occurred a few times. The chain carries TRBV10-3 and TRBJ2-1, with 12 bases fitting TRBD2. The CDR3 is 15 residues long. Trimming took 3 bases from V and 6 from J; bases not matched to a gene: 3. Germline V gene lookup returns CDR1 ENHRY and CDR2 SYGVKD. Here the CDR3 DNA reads TGTGCCATCAGTGACGGACTAGCGGGAATCAATGAGCAGTTCTTC. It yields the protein CAISDGLAGINEQFF.

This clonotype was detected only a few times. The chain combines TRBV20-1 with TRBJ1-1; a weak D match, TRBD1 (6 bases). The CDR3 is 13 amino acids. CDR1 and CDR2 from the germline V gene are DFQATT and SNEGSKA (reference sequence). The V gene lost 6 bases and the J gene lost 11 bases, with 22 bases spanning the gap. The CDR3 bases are TGCAGTGCGCCACACAGGGCTGCTAGATCGGCTTTCTTT. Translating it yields CSAPHRAARSAFF.

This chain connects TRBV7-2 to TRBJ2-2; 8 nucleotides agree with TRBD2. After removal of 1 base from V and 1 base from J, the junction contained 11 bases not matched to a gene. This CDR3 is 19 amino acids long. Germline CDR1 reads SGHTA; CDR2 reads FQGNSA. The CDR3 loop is CASSLGRSRLAKNTGELFF. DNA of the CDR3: TGTGCCAGCAGCTTAGGGCGATCGAGACTAGCGAAGAACACCGGGGAGCTGTTTTTT.

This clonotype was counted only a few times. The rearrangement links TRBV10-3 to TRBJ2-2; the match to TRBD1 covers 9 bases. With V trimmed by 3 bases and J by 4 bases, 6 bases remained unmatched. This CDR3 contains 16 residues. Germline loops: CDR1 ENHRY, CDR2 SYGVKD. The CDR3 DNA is TGTGCCATCAGTGACTATTACAGGGGGCTCACCGGGGAGCTGTTTTTT. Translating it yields CAISDYYRGLTGELFF.

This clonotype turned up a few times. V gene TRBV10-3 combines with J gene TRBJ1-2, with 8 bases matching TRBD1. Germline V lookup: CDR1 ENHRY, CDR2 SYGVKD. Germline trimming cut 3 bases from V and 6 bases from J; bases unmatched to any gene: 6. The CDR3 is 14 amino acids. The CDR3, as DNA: TGTGCCATCAGTGAAGGTGACAGGGGACATGGCTACACCTTC. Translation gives CAISEGDRGHGYTF.

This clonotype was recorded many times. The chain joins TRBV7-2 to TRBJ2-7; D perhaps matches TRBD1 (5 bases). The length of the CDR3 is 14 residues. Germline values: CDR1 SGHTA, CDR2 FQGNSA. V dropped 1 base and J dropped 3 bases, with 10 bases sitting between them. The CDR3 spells CASSLGRVGYEQYF. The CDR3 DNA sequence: TGTGCCAGCAGCTTAGGCAGGGTGGGCTACGAGCAGTACTTC. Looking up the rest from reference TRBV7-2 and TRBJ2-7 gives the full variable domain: GAGVSQSPSNKVTEKGKDVELRCDPISGHTALYWYRQSLGQGLEFLIYFQGNSAPDKSGLPSDRFSAERTGGSVSTLTIQRTQQEDSAVYLCASSLGRVGYEQYFGPGTRLTVT.

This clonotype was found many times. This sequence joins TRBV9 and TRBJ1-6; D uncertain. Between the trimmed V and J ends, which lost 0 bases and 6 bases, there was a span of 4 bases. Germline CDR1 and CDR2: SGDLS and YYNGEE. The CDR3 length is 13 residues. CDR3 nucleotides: TGTGCCAGCAGCGTAGCTCGTAATTCACCCCTCCACTTT. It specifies CASSVARNSPLHF.

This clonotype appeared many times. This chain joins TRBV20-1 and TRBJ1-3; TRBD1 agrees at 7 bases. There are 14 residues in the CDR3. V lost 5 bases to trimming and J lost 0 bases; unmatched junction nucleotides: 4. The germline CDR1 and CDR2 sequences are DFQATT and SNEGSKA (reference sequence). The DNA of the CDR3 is TGCAGTGCTCTCTGGGACAGCTCTGGAAACACCATATATTTT. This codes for CSALWDSSGNTIYF.

This CDR3 reads CASSTVYRDRERETQYF. CDR3 sequence (DNA): TGTGCCAGCAGCACCGTTTACCGGGACAGGGAACGGGAGACCCAGTACTTC. This chain joins TRBV7-9 and TRBJ2-5; 9 bases fit TRBD1. CDR1 and CDR2 from the germline V gene are SEHNR and FQNEAQ (reference sequence). The CDR3 totals 17 residues. Trimming cost V 5 bases and J 5 bases; bases outside gene matches: 15.

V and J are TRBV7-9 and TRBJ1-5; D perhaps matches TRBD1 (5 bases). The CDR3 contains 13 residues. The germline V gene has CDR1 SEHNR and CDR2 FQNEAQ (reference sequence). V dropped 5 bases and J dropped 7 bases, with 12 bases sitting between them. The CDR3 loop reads CASSPEGPQPQHF. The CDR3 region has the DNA TGTGCCAGCAGCCCCGAGGGGCCGCAGCCCCAGCATTTT. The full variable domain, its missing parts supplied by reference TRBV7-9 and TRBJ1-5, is DTGVSQNPRHKITKRGQNVTFRCDPISEHNRLYWYRQTLGQGPEFLTYFQNEAQLEKSRLLSDRFSAERPKGSFSTLEIQRTEQGDSAMYLCASSPEGPQPQHFGDGTRLSIL.

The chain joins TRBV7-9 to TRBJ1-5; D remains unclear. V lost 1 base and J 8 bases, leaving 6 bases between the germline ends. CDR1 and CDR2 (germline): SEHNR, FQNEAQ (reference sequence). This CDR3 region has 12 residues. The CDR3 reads CASSLGAEPQHF. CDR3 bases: TGTGCCAGCAGCTTAGGGGCTGAGCCCCAGCATTTT.

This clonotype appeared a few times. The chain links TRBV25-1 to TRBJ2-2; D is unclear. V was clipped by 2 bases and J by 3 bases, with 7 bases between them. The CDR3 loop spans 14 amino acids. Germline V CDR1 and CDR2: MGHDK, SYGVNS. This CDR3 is CASSEDWDTGELFF. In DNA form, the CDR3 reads TGTGCCAGCAGTGAAGACTGGGACACCGGGGAGCTGTTTTTT.

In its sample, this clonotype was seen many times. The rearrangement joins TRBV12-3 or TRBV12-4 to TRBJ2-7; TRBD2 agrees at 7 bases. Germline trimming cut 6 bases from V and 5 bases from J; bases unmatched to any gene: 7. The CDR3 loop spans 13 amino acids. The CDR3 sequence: CASSKSAGNEQYF. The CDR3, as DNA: TGTGCCAGCAGCAAGTCAGCGGGGAACGAGCAGTACTTC.

The CDR3 sequence is CSARKGEGPYEQYF. CDR3 sequence (DNA): TGCAGTGCACGGAAGGGGGAGGGCCCCTACGAGCAGTACTTC. V gene TRBV20-1 combines with J gene TRBJ2-7; D is perhaps TRBD2 (7 bases). CDR1 is DFQATT and CDR2 is SNEGSKA in the germline V gene (reference sequence). The V end was cut by 6 bases, the J end by 2 bases, with 17 bases between. There are 14 residues in the CDR3.

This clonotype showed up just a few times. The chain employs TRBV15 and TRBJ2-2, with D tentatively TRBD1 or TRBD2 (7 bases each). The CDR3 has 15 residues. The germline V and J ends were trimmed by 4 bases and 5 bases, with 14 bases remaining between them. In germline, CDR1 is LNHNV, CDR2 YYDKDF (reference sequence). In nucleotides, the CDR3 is TGTGCCACCAGCATTAGACAGGGAGGGACCGGGGAGCTGTTTTTT. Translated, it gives CATSIRQGGTGELFF.

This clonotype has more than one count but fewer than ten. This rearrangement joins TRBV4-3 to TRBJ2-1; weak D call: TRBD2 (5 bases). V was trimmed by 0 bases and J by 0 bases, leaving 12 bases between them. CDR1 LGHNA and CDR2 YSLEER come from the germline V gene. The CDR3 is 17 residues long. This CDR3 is CASSQEPQRYSYNEQFF. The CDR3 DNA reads TGCGCCAGCAGCCAAGAACCCCAGCGGTACTCCTACAATGAGCAGTTCTTC.

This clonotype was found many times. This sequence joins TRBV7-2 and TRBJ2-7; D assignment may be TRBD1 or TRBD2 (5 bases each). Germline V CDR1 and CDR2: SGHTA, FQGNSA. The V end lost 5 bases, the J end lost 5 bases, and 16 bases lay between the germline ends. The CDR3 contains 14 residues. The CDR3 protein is CASSIERGINEQYF. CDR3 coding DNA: TGTGCCAGCAGCATAGAGAGGGGTATCAACGAGCAGTACTTC.

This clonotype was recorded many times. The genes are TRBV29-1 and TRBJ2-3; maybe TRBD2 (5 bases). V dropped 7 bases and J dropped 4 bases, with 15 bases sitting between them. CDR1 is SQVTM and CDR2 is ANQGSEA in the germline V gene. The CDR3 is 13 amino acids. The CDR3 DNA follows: TGCAGCGGGTCGCCGGGGAGCGCAGATACGCAGTATTTT. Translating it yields CSGSPGSADTQYF.

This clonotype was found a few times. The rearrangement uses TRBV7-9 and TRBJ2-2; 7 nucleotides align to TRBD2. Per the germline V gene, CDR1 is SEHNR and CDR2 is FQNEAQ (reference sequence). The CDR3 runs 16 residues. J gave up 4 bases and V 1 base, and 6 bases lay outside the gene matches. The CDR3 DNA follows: TGTGCCAGCAGCTTAGATCTAGCGGTCCTCACCGGGGAGCTGTTTTTT. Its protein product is CASSLDLAVLTGELFF.

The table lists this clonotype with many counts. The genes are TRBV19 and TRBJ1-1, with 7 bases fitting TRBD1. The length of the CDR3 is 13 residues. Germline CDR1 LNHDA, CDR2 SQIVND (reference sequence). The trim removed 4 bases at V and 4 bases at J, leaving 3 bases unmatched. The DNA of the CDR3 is TGTGCCAGTAGTACGACAGGGATCACTGAAGCTTTCTTT. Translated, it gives CASSTTGITEAFF.